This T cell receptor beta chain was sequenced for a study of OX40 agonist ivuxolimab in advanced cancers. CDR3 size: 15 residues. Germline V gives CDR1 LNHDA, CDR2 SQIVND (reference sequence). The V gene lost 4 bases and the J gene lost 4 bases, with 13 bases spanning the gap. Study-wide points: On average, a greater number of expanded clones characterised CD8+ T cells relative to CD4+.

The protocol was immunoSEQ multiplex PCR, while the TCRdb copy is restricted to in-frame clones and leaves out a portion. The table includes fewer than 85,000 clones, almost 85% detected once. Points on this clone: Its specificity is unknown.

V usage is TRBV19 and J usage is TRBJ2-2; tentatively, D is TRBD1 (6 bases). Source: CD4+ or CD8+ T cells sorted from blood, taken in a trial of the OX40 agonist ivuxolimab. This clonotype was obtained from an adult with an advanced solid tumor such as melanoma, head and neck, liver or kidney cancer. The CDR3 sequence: CASSTRQEFTGELFF. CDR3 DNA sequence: TGTGCCAGTAGTACGCGACAGGAGTTCACCGGGGAGCTGTTTTTT.